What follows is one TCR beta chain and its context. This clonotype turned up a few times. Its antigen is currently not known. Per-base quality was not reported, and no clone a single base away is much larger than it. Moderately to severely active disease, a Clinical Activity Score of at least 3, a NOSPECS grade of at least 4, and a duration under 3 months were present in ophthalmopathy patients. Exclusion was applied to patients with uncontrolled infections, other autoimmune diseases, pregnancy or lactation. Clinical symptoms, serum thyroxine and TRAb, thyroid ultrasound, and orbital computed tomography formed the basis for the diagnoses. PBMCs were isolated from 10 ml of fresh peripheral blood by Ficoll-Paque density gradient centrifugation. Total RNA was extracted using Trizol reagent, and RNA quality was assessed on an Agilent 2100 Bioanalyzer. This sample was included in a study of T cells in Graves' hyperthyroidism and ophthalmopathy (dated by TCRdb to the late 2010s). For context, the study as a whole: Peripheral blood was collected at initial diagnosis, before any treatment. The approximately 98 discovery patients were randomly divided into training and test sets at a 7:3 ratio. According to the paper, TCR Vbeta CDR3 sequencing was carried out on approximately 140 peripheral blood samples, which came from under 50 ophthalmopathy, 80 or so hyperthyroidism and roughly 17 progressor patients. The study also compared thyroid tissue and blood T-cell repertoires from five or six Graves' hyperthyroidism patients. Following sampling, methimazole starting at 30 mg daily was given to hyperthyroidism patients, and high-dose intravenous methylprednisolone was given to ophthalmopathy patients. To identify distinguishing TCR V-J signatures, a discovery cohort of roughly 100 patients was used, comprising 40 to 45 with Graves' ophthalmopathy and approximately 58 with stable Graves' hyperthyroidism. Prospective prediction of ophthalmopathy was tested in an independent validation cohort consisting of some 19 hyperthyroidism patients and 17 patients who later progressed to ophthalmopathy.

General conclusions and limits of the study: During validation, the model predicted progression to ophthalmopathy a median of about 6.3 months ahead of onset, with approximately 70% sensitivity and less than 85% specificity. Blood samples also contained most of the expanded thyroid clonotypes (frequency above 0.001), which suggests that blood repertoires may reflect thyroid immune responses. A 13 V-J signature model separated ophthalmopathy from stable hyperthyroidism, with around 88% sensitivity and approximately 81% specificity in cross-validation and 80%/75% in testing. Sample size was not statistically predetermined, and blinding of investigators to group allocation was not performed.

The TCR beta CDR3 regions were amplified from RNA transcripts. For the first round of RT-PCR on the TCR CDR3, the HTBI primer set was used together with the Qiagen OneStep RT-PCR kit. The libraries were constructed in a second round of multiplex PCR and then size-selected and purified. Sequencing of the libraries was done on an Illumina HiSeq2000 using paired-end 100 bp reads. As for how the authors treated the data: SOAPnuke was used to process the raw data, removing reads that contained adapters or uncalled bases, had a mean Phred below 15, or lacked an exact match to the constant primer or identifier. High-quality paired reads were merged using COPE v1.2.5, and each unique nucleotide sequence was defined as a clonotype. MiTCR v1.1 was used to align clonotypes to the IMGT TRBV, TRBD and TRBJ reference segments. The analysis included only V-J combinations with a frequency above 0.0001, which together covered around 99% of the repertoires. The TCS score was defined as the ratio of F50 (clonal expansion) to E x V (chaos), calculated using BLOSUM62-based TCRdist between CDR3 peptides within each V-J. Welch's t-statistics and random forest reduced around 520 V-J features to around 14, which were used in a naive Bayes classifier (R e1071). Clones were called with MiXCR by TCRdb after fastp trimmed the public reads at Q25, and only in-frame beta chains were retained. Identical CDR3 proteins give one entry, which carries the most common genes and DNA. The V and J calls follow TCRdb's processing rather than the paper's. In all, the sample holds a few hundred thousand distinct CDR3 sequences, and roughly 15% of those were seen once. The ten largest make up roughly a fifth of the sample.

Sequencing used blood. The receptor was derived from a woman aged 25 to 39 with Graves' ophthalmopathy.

The encoded CDR3 is CASSLDDQKEGVGQGSSYTGELFF. The bases read TGTGCCAGCAGCTTAGACGACCAAAAGGAGGGAGTTGGCCAAGGAAGTAGTTACACCGGGGAGCTGTTTTTT. The rearrangement joined TRBV7-9 to TRBJ2-2; the D segment could be TRBD2, given 6 matching bases. The CDR3, from cysteine to phenylalanine, totals 24 residues. Kept here is only the CDR3 DNA, which spans 72 bases and is read in frame from base 1. The V and J ends are trimmed by 1 base and 3 bases, leaving 36 bases between them. In the germline V gene (reference sequence), CDR1 corresponds to SEHNR and CDR2 to FQNEAQ.